Following are 8 T cell receptor beta chains from one sample sequenced in a study of CD8+ T cells in alopecia areata (dated by TCRdb to about 2018). Libraries were built with the immunoSEQ multiplex PCR assay. RNA was extracted from all samples and reverse transcribed into cDNA, which served as template for TCR sequencing. TCRdb retrieved this table from immuneACCESS and kept in-frame rearrangements only. Not all clones are present; in checked studies, unresolved V genes account for under half, and no reason is known for the remainder. This sample is represented by about 180,000 clones; 40% to 65% of them were singletons. The top ten hold approximately 10% of the sample. The time point label corresponds to: 24 weeks on oral tofacitinib. The sample's treatment or condition label is to be understood as: oral pan-JAK inhibitor, 5-10 mg twice daily. The source was CD8+ T cells sorted from blood, collected at week 24, from a patient treated with tofacitinib. Every receptor here comes from a human donor with alopecia areata.

The chain recombines TRBV6-5 with TRBJ2-1, with a weak D call TRBD2 (6 bases). V lost 0 bases and J 6 bases, leaving 15 bases between the germline ends. The CDR3 extends over 16 amino acids. CDR1 is MNHEY, CDR2 SVGAGI, per germline. The CDR3 region has the DNA TGTGCCAGCAGTTACTCTATTTACCGGGGGATCAATGAGCAGTTCTTC. Its translation: CASSYSIYRGINEQFF.

The rearrangement links TRBV28 to TRBJ2-7; 8 bases map to TRBD2. After removal of 4 bases from V and 4 bases from J, the junction contained 12 bases not matched to a gene. The CDR3 loop spans 16 amino acids. Germline loops: CDR1 MDHEN, CDR2 SYDVKM. The CDR3 sequence: CASSSQRGSPKYEQYF. The CDR3 DNA sequence: TGTGCCAGCAGTTCACAGCGGGGGAGCCCAAAATACGAGCAGTACTTC.

This clone was found a few times. The gene calls are TRBV7-9 and TRBJ2-3; 8 nucleotides line up with TRBD2. The length of the CDR3 is 15 residues. V shed 1 base, J shed 5 bases, and the junction held 5 bases outside the gene matches. CDR1 and CDR2 (germline): SEHNR, FQNEAQ (reference sequence). In DNA, the CDR3 is TGTGCCAGCAGCTTAGTCGGGGGGGCCGGAGATACGCAGTATTTT. This sequence encodes CASSLVGGAGDTQYF. Complete variable domain (other parts from reference TRBV7-9 and TRBJ2-3): DTGVSQNPRHKITKRGQNVTFRCDPISEHNRLYWYRQTLGQGPEFLTYFQNEAQLEKSRLLSDRFSAERPKGSFSTLEIQRTEQGDSAMYLCASSLVGGAGDTQYFGPGTRLTVL.

This clone occurred a few times. The chain links TRBV7-2 to TRBJ2-1; D is undetermined. Deletions cut 1 base from V and 5 bases from J, with 9 bases between. CDR3 length: 14 amino acids. Per the germline V gene, CDR1 is SGHTA and CDR2 is FQGNSA. The CDR3 DNA sequence: TGTGCCAGCAGCTTAGTTTTACTGAACAATGAGCAGTTCTTC. It codes for CASSLVLLNNEQFF.

The genes are TRBV9 and TRBJ1-1; tentatively, D is TRBD1 (6 bases). Trimming stripped 3 bases from V and 6 bases from J, with 15 bases between. The CDR3 is 14 amino acids. CDR1 is SGDLS and CDR2 is YYNGEE in the germline V gene. For the CDR3, the DNA is TGTGCCAGCAGCGCTCTCACAGGGAAGTCTGAAGCTTTCTTT. Amino acids: CASSALTGKSEAFF.

This chain connects TRBV2 to TRBJ1-4; unclear D gene. Trimming took 4 bases from V and 0 from J, leaving 12 bases between them. Per the germline V gene, CDR1 is SNHLY and CDR2 is FYNNEI. The CDR3 is 16 residues long. CDR3 bases: TGTGCCAGCAGTGTGTACGGGTATGCAACTAATGAAAAACTGTTTTTT. Residues: CASSVYGYATNEKLFF.

The V gene is TRBV20-1, the J gene TRBJ2-7; D remains ambiguous. Trimming left V 6 bases short and J 3 bases short, with 9 bases between. The CDR3 loop spans 11 amino acids. The germline CDR1 and CDR2 sequences are DFQATT and SNEGSKA (reference sequence). The CDR3 loop is CSALDGYEQYF. For the CDR3, the DNA is TGCAGTGCCCTAGATGGCTACGAGCAGTACTTC.

The chain employs TRBV29-1 and TRBJ2-1; tentative D call: TRBD1 (5 bases). Germline V gives CDR1 SQVTM, CDR2 ANQGSEA. Trimming shortened V by 6 bases and J by 0 bases, and 12 bases separated the two germline ends. The CDR3 is made up of 14 amino acids. CDR3 protein: CSVPREDSYNEQFF. For the CDR3, the DNA is TGCAGCGTGCCCAGGGAAGACTCCTACAATGAGCAGTTCTTC.